The 19 T cell receptor beta chains below all came from one sample that was sequenced in a study of blood T cell repertoires in COVID-19. Some clones are missing from TCRdb's copy, which holds only in-frame ones; the method was immunoSEQ multiplex PCR. The table records approximately 92,000 clones, 70% to 90% of them present only once. Source material: peripheral blood. All receptors derive from a woman aged 55-70 years with COVID-19, enrolled during active disease.

V and J are TRBV18 and TRBJ2-2; D is unresolved. The CDR3 covers 12 residues. With 2 bases removed from V and 5 bases from J, the gap between germline ends came to 3 bases. In germline, CDR1 is KGHSH, CDR2 LQKENI. CDR3 in DNA: TGTGCCAGCTCACCAGAGACCGGGGAGCTGTTTTTT. Translated: CASSPETGELFF.

This chain uses TRBV11-2 with TRBJ2-5; 11 positions match TRBD1. The CDR3 consists of 15 residues. The germline gives CDR1 SGHAT, CDR2 FQNNGV. V lost 1 base, J lost 5 bases, and 3 bases stayed unmatched. The CDR3 reads CASSLGTGGRETQYF. Here the CDR3 DNA reads TGTGCCAGCAGCTTAGGGACAGGGGGCCGGGAGACCCAGTACTTC.

There are a few counts of this clone. The V gene is TRBV20-1, the J gene TRBJ2-7; a possible D gene is TRBD1 (6 bases). Trimming took 7 bases from V and 4 from J, leaving 11 bases between them. Looked up from germline, CDR1 is DFQATT and CDR2 is SNEGSKA (reference sequence). CDR3 size: 11 residues. The CDR3 loop reads CSVTQGYEQYF. The CDR3 nucleotides read TGCAGTGTTACACAGGGTTACGAGCAGTACTTC.

CDR3 sequence reads: CASSNPGTVYEQYF. The CDR3 region has the DNA TGTGCCAGCAGTAATCCCGGGACAGTCTACGAGCAGTACTTC. The chain recombines TRBV6-2 or TRBV6-3 with TRBJ2-7, with TRBD1 matching over 7 bases. The CDR3 is 14 amino acids. V dropped 5 bases and J dropped 3; count of bases not matched to a gene: 7. Germline V lookup: CDR1 MNHEY, CDR2 SVGEGT.

V is TRBV10-3 and J is TRBJ2-7, with 7 bases fitting TRBD2. Trimming cost V 4 bases and J 0 bases; bases outside gene matches: 21. The CDR3 spans 20 residues. Germline lookup yields CDR1 ENHRY and CDR2 SYGVKD. The CDR3 DNA follows: TGTGCCATCAGTGCCGCCGGGACTACGAGTCGTTTTGGGAGCTCCTACGAGCAGTACTTC. Translation gives CAISAAGTTSRFGSSYEQYF.

The CDR3 coding sequence is TGTGCCAGCAGCCAAAACAGGGGAGTGGACACCGGGGAGCTGTTTTTT. It codes for CASSQNRGVDTGELFF. V usage is TRBV7-9 and J usage is TRBJ2-2; 7 bases fit TRBD1. Per germline, CDR1 SEHNR and CDR2 FQNEAQ (reference sequence). The length of the CDR3 is 16 residues. V lost 5 bases to trimming and J lost 3 bases; unmatched junction nucleotides: 9.

The chain recombines TRBV27 with TRBJ1-6; no clear D gene. Trimming took 4 bases from V and 0 from J, leaving 16 bases between them. This CDR3 comprises 18 residues. Germline CDR1 is MNHEY and CDR2 is SMNVEV (reference sequence). CDR3 coding DNA: TGTGCCAGCAGTTACTACCTTGGCCGGAGCTCCTATAATTCACCCCTCCACTTT. This translates into CASSYYLGRSSYNSPLHF.

This sequence joins TRBV10-2 and TRBJ2-3, with 14 bases identical to TRBD2. CDR3 length equals 16 residues. V gave up 6 bases and J gave up 5 bases; unmatched junction bases: 7. Germline assignment: CDR1 WSHSY and CDR2 SAAADI. In nucleotides, the CDR3 is TGCGCCAGCAGCCCGAGACTAGCGGGGGGGCAAGATACGCAGTATTTT. Residues: CASSPRLAGGQDTQYF.

V usage is TRBV7-6 and J usage is TRBJ2-3; 8 bases are a match to TRBD2. V lost 2 bases to trimming and J lost 2 bases; unmatched junction nucleotides: 15. This CDR3 region has 19 residues. Germline V gene data show CDR1 as SGHVS and CDR2 as FNYEAQ. The CDR3 loop is CASSLRGGPPESNTDTQYF. The DNA for the CDR3 is TGTGCCAGCAGCTTACGGGGGGGGCCCCCAGAGTCAAACACAGATACGCAGTATTTT.

This clone was found once. The J gene is TRBJ1-2, the V gene TRBV19; D possibly corresponds to TRBD1 (5 bases). Germline V gives CDR1 LNHDA, CDR2 SQIVND (reference sequence). V lost 7 bases and J lost 5, with 17 bases in between. The CDR3 covers 14 residues. The CDR3 region is CASTPTGIGYGYTF. The CDR3 DNA is TGTGCCAGTACACCCACAGGTATTGGTTATGGCTACACCTTC.

The chain recombines TRBV5-1 with TRBJ1-4; 9 bases fit TRBD1. V lost 1 base and J lost 5; bases outside the gene matches: 3. The CDR3 extends over 15 amino acids. In germline, CDR1 is SGHRS, CDR2 YFSETQ. The CDR3 sequence: CASSLTGQGNEKLFF. The CDR3 region has the DNA TGCGCCAGCAGCTTGACGGGACAGGGAAATGAAAAACTGTTTTTT.

This clone was seen once. The chain joins TRBV7-3 to TRBJ2-7, with 12 bases identical to TRBD2. Trimming cost V 1 base and J 0 bases; bases outside gene matches: 7. Germline CDR1 is SGHTA and CDR2 is FQGTGA. CDR3 length: 18 amino acids. CDR3 residues: CASSLRLAGAPSSYEQYF. The DNA of the CDR3 is TGTGCCAGCAGCTTAAGACTAGCGGGGGCCCCAAGCTCCTACGAGCAGTACTTC.

The rearrangement joins TRBV2 to TRBJ1-4, with D hard to call. Trimming stripped 7 bases from V and 7 bases from J, with 16 bases between. CDR3 length: 14 amino acids. Germline CDR1 reads SNHLY; CDR2 reads FYNNEI. CDR3 bases: TGTGCCAGCAAAGACCCCTCATCGGGTGAAAAACTGTTTTTT. It yields the protein CASKDPSSGEKLFF.

V usage is TRBV2 and J usage is TRBJ2-3; TRBD2 might be the D (5 bases). CDR3 size: 16 residues. V gave up 0 bases and J gave up 2 bases, with 12 bases separating them. The germline V gene encodes CDR1 SNHLY and CDR2 FYNNEI. The CDR3 bases are TGTGCCAGCAGTGAAGCCCCCCTCGGGGTCACAGATACGCAGTATTTT. Residues: CASSEAPLGVTDTQYF.

The rearrangement uses TRBV20-1 and TRBJ2-3; D remains ambiguous. The CDR3 is 10 amino acids. Germline CDR1 and CDR2: DFQATT and SNEGSKA (reference sequence). The ends were cut back, 2 bases at V and 5 bases at J, with 2 bases in the middle. For the CDR3, the DNA is TGCAGTGCTAGACGAGATACGCAGTATTTT. It specifies CSARRDTQYF.

V usage is TRBV6-2 or TRBV6-3 and J usage is TRBJ2-1; TRBD2 matches 8 bases. CDR1 is MNHEY and CDR2 is SVGEGT in the germline V gene. CDR3 length: 19 residues. The trim removed 2 bases at V and 0 bases at J, leaving 12 bases unmatched. CDR3 DNA: TGTGCCAGCAGTTACCGCGGGGGGTCCTCTCGTAGCTCCTACAATGAGCAGTTCTTC. Translation gives CASSYRGGSSRSSYNEQFF.

CDR3 loop: CASSFGQGTDTQYF. The CDR3 bases are TGCGCCAGCAGCTTTGGACAGGGAACAGATACGCAGTATTTT. The rearrangement joins TRBV5-1 to TRBJ2-3; 8 bases line up with TRBD1. The CDR3 totals 14 residues. V was clipped by 2 bases and J by 3 bases; unmatched bases: 2. Germline-derived CDR1 and CDR2 are SGHRS and YFSETQ.

V usage is TRBV7-2 and J usage is TRBJ1-5; D perhaps matches TRBD1 (6 bases). V lost 1 base to trimming and J lost 5 bases, with 15 bases between them. The CDR3 spans 16 residues. Germline-derived CDR1 and CDR2 are SGHTA and FQGNSA. CDR3 loop: CASSLVWTGGYQPQHF. In DNA, the CDR3 is TGTGCCAGCAGCTTAGTCTGGACGGGGGGCTATCAGCCCCAGCATTTT.

The chain carries TRBV18 and TRBJ1-2, with 8 bases lining up with TRBD1. V dropped 0 bases and J dropped 2; count of bases not matched to a gene: 2. The CDR3 runs 15 residues. Looked up from germline, CDR1 is KGHSH and CDR2 is LQKENI. The CDR3 sequence: CASSPPAGGNYGYTF. The DNA of the CDR3 is TGTGCCAGCTCACCACCGGCAGGGGGCAACTATGGCTACACCTTC.